The following is a T cell receptor beta chain sequence with its context. Its antigen is currently not known. Nothing much larger sits one base from this clone, and base qualities are not available. The germline V gene sets CDR1 to MNHEY and CDR2 to SVGAGI. Trimming accounts for 4 bases at V and 2 bases at J, while the number of junction bases matched to no gene is 10. From cysteine to phenylalanine, the CDR3 is 16 amino acids long. CDR3 DNA is the only sequence kept; it has 48 bases, read in frame from the first base. This record belongs to a study of cytomegalovirus exposure and HLA in healthy donors (dated by TCRdb to 2015 to 2018). A note on the overall study: An earlier analysis of approximately 590 of the donors reported approximately 290 Gb of sequence data and some 100 million unique TCR beta sequences from 190 million or so T cells. Both class I and class II loci were covered by HLA typing, at four-digit resolution. Several DR-DQ haplotypes were handled as single units for association and clustering, since linkage in the cohort was strong. Using immunosequencing, the study profiled T cell repertoires from fewer than 850 subjects and related those repertoires to cytomegalovirus serostatus. To decide whether each TCR beta V gene segment behaved as functional or pseudogenic, an earlier analysis of approximately 600 of the donors relied on high-throughput TCR beta sequencing. Roughly 300 gigabases of sequencing data and approximately 92 million unique TCR sequences made up an early release that covered about 640 HLA-typed donors. Donor age, sex, ethnicity and CMV serostatus were compiled together with the repertoire data. Of the approximately 400 genotyped donors, around 81% fell in the genetic ancestry cluster associated with self-reported Caucasian donors. Every discovery cohort repertoire had been produced on one sequencing platform. High-throughput TCR immunosequencing, statistical association of individual TCRs with disease status, and machine learning were combined to predict cytomegalovirus infection status. The study aimed to test whether cataloging public T cell receptors could reveal signatures of past pathogen exposure. A later analysis re-examined previously published TCR beta repertoires from more than 550 donors and added high-resolution HLA genotyping to investigate patterns of TCR occurrence. In a later genetic analysis, genome-wide SNP genotypes for about three fifths of the 666 donors were used, and that subset was treated as a discovery cohort. Across 300 to 400 genotyped donors of the cohort, an average of about 200,000 unique TCR beta nucleotide sequences per donor were sequenced, and around 20% of those sequences were non-productive. Rather than using new phenotypic data, the later analysis identified candidate immune exposures from TCR beta sequences and from how often those sequences occurred across donors. Typing coverage varied by locus: roughly 629-640 donors for A, B, C, DRB1 and DQB1; approximately 520 for DQA1; more than 600 for DPA1; about 450 for DPB1. Besides the first cohort of around 700 subjects, a separate validation cohort made up of 120 different subjects was used. Broad study findings and their caveats: Assigning TCR associations to individual alleles was difficult when HLA alleles, especially DR and DQ, strongly co-occurred. In an earlier analysis of 587 of the donors, most TCR beta V segments were observed in productive rearrangements about 87% or about 30% of the time, broadly matching IMGT annotations. In a later analysis, HLA-associated TCR beta chains showed more clonal expansion and lower generation probabilities than non-associated chains that were equally common. The only immune exposure information available for the cohort was CMV serostatus. According to a later genetic analysis, donors in an Asian-associated ancestry cluster had fewer N-insertions in productive TCRs than the roughly 670-donor mean. According to a later analysis, TCR association rates differed among HLA loci, with DRB1 alleles showing the most associated TCRs and HLA-C alleles showing the fewest. Most CMV-associated TCR beta chains appeared to be HLA-restricted in a later analysis, and the HLA associations seemed to be driven largely by CMV exposure. Some IMGT-functional V segments, including TRBV6-2 and TRBV6-3, could not be distinguished by the 87-base-pair reads and were therefore excluded. In a later analysis, several top co-occurrence clusters were reported to appear linked to parvovirus B19, influenza, CMV and Epstein-Barr virus. HLA typing was unavailable for some donors at each locus, so association tests used only the typed subset. Specific HLA alleles were associated with roughly 16,000 TCR beta sequences at a false discovery rate of 0.05 in a later analysis. In a later genetic analysis, a missense DCLRE1C variant was associated with V-gene and J-gene trimming of TCR beta chains, and the association was replicated in an independent cohort. Presence/absence analyses assumed roughly uniform sequencing depth across donors, an assumption that may not hold. The authors suggested that the approach could potentially be extended to other disease states and immunological phenotypes. Cytomegalovirus status was reported to be diagnosed by the classifier with high specificity and sensitivity in both the original and validation cohorts. Because counts were too low, about 15 rarely observed V segments, including chromosome 9 orphons, were left out of the earlier analysis of several hundred of the donors. The study gave a list of about 170 TCR beta chains associated with cytomegalovirus. In vitro tests confirmed that a few of the cytomegalovirus-associated TCR beta chains recognize cytomegalovirus antigens. A further reported finding was that TCR beta sequences accurately predicted the HLA-A and HLA-B alleles for most subjects in the first cohort. Most TCR sequences were observed very rarely across donors, whereas some public TCRs were present in many individuals. Correlated functional status among segregating V segments might reflect linkage disequilibrium, but an unknown experimental factor could not be ruled out. A group of highly shared sequence variants was considered likely to be a technical artifact of the sequencing pipeline. This cohort had only TCR beta chains sequenced, and the lack of alpha or paired-chain data limited which features could be detected.

The method behind the library was the immunoSEQ multiplex PCR assay. For the multiplex PCR, a mixture combining 60 forward primers for TCR Vbeta segments and 13 reverse primers for TCR Jbeta segments was used. Amplification of the CDR3 region of rearranged TCR beta genes was performed with a multiplex PCR assay on genomic DNA. The amplified TCR beta libraries were sequenced on the Illumina HiSeq System as 87-base-pair reads. The original methods were these. Across the roughly 640 repertoires, a later analysis counted about 81 million unique TCR beta chains, roughly 11 million of which were shared by at least two donors. Raw reads were error-corrected and collapsed into unique sequences with a nearest-neighbor algorithm that merged closely related sequences to remove PCR and sequencing errors. CDR3 sequences were aligned to IMGT reference sequences to assign V, D and J gene segments. For a sequence to be retained, at least a six-nucleotide match to both a V gene segment and a J gene segment was required. Rearrangements were called productive when the CDR3 lacked stop codons and stayed in frame with V and J; all others were non-productive. CDR3 was defined according to IMGT convention as the region running from the second conserved V-encoded cysteine to the conserved J-encoded phenylalanine. In an earlier analysis of roughly 610 of the donors, sequences lacking an unambiguous match to a single V gene segment were excluded. An earlier analysis of 500 to 700 of the donors classified V segments as functional when productive rearrangements were above 56.7% and as segregating when the standard deviation between donors was above 5%. To diagnose cytomegalovirus status from the catalog of TCR beta chain sequences, a statistical classification framework was built. In a later analysis, V and J genes were assigned by comparing TCR nucleotide sequences against IMGT/GENE-DB human TR gene sequences. A later analysis assigned CDR3 sequences and most-parsimonious VDJ recombination scenarios with the TCRdist pipeline. In a later analysis, each TCR beta chain was defined by its CDR3 amino acid sequence together with its V-gene family, and reads without a unique V-gene family were excluded. A later analysis removed 592 highly shared, low-generation-probability nucleotide sequences to deal with suspected cross-contamination and a sequencing artifact. In a later analysis, a clonal expansion index for each public chain was calculated from normalized within-repertoire ranks of inferred template counts. A later analysis computed generation probabilities with a VDJ recombination model fitted to out-of-frame rearrangements, and checked the results against IGoR. Hypergeometric tests were used in a later analysis to score TCR-TCR, TCR-HLA and TCR-CMV co-occurrence, with a repertoire-size bias correction applied to the TCR pairs. In a later analysis, false discovery rates were estimated by permuting HLA or CMV assignments 20 times. In a later analysis, co-occurring TCRs were grouped using DBSCAN, with TCRdist sequence similarity added in when clustering inside HLA-allele-positive subsets. Repertoires with fewer than 30,000 or more than 120,000 public chains were left out of co-occurrence clustering, as were about 5 repertoires with anomalous nucleotide sharing. TCRdb took this table from immuneACCESS and kept in-frame rearrangements with V and J called. Such tables lack part of the clones; where checked against another copy, unresolved V genes explain under half of the gap, and the rest is unexplained. The V and J calls and clone size were taken over from that table, and D and trimming were inferred from the DNA. This sample has about 94,000 clones in its table, and approximately 78% of those were observed once. Clones ranked in the top ten supply just over 0.75% of the sample.

The cohort was made up of several hundred healthy bone marrow donors. Cohort members were all nominally healthy when sampled, although unrecorded immune exposures were likely present. The donor was CMV seronegative and was included in the group of 352 seronegative cohort members. Every donor gave a peripheral blood sample, and the peripheral blood mononuclear cells from that sample were used for TCR beta sequencing. The Qiagen DNeasy Blood Extraction Kit was used to extract genomic DNA from the blood cell samples. The clonotype comes from an older woman in good health and CMV-seronegative. The receptor chain draws on TRBV6-5 and TRBJ2-7; 8 central nucleotides agree with TRBD1. Sequencing was performed on PBMCs. The CDR3 reads CASSSLGQEPTYEQYF. The DNA reads as follows: TGTGCCAGCAGTTCCCTGGGACAGGAACCTACCTACGAGCAGTACTTC.